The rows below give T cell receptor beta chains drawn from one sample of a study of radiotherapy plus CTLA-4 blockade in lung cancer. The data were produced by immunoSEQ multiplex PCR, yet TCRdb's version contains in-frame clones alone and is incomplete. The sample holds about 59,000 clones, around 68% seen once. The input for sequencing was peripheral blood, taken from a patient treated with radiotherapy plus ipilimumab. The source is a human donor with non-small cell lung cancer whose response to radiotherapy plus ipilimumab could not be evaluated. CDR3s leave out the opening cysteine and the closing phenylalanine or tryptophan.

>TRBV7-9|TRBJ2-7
ASSARRRPYEQY
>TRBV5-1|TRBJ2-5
ASSVGVGLAGQETQY
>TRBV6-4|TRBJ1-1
ASSDDRYTEAF
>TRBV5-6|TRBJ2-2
ASSLVVREAGELF
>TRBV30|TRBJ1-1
AWSVLTEAF
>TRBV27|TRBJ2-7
ASTPRGGHYEQY
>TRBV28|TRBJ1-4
ASSPETGMDEKLF
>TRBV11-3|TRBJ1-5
ASSLVRTPGRNQPQH
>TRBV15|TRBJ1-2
ATTQSDDYGYT
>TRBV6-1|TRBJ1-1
ASSEDTGVSEAF
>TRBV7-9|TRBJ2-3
ASSLLGQDTDTQY
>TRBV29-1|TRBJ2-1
STRLAGDNEQF
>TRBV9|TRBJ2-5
ASSKTGGGSGDEQY
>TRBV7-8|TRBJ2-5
ASRPRQGGETQY
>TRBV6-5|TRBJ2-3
ASSFGGSTDTQY
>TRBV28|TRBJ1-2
ASSFGGAGSGLNYGYT